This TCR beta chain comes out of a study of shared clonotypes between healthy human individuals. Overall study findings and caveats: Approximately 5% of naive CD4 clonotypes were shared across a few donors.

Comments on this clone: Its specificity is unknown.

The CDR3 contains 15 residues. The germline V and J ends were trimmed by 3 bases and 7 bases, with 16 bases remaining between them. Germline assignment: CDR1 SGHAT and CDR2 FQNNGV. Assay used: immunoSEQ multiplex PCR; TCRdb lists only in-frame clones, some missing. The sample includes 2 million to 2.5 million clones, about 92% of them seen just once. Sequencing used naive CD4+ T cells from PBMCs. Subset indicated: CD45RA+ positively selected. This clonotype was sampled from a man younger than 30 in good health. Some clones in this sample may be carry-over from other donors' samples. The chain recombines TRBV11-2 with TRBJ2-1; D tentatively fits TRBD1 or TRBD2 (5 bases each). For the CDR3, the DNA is TGTGCCAGCAGCTTCGCCCGTCGGGGCGTGAATGAGCAGTTCTTC. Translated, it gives CASSFARRGVNEQFF.